What follows are 15 T cell receptor beta chains derived from one specimen sequenced in a study of cytomegalovirus exposure and HLA in healthy donors. It was with 60 Vbeta and 13 Jbeta primers that the PCR ran. This table comes from immunoSEQ multiplex PCR, and its TCRdb copy is limited to in-frame clones, with some not included. The sample has nearly 65,000 clones; 73% are singletons. What was sequenced was PBMCs. These receptors all come from a man aged 45-65 years in good health and CMV-seronegative.

V gene TRBV7-6 combines with J gene TRBJ1-3; perhaps TRBD1 as D (5 bases). From germline, CDR1 is SGHVS and CDR2 FNYEAQ. The CDR3 loop spans 17 amino acids. V shed 5 bases and J shed 2 bases, with 19 bases lying between them. CDR3 DNA: TGTGCCAGCAGCCTCTACTCCCAGGGTACCGCTGGAAACACCATATATTTT. It codes for CASSLYSQGTAGNTIYF.

This clone was picked up one time. The chain recombines TRBV7-2 with TRBJ1-6; TRBD1 matches at 7 bases. The V gene's germline CDR1 is SGHTA and CDR2 FQGNSA. The junction had 7 bases not matched to a gene; V was cut back by 5 bases and J by 0 bases. The CDR3 sequence is 17 residues long. This CDR3 reads CASSAVQGSSYNSPLHF. CDR3 nucleotide sequence: TGTGCCAGCAGCGCCGTACAGGGGAGCTCCTATAATTCACCCCTCCACTTT.

V is TRBV29-1 and J is TRBJ2-3; tentatively, D is TRBD1 (5 bases). Trimming left V 0 bases short and J 2 bases short, with 15 bases between. The V gene's germline CDR1 is SQVTM and CDR2 ANQGSEA. The CDR3 spans 16 residues. DNA for the CDR3: TGCAGCGTTGAAGAGGGGCTCAAGGCCTACACAGATACGCAGTATTTT. Translation gives CSVEEGLKAYTDTQYF.

The V and J genes are TRBV6-5 and TRBJ1-5; no definite D call. The CDR3 loop spans 15 amino acids. CDR1 is MNHEY, CDR2 SVGAGI, per germline. Between the trimmed V and J ends, which lost 2 bases and 2 bases, there was a span of 10 bases. The CDR3 protein is CASSYVFSGNQPQHF. Here the CDR3 DNA reads TGTGCCAGCAGTTACGTCTTTAGCGGCAATCAGCCCCAGCATTTT.

J is TRBJ1-2 and V is TRBV2; 8 bases map to TRBD1. With 7 bases clipped from V and 3 bases from J, the junction kept 10 bases outside the gene matches. The CDR3 consists of 15 residues. Germline CDR1 and CDR2: SNHLY and FYNNEI. CDR3 amino acids: CASMSNRGEDYGYTF. CDR3 DNA sequence: TGTGCCAGCATGTCGAACAGGGGGGAGGACTATGGCTACACCTTC. The entire variable domain, with the rest obtained from reference TRBV2 and TRBJ1-2, is as follows: EPEVTQTPSHQVTQMGQEVILRCVPISNHLYFYWYRQILGQKVEFLVSFYNNEISEKSEIFDDQFSVERPDGSNFTLKIRSTKLEDSAMYFCASMSNRGEDYGYTFGSGTRLTVV.

This clone was observed a few times. This chain links TRBV30 with TRBJ1-5; tentative D call: TRBD1 (5 bases). The CDR3 runs 15 residues. The germline V gene has CDR1 GTSNPN and CDR2 SVGIG (reference sequence). The ends were cut back, 2 bases at V and 4 bases at J, with 15 bases in the middle. The CDR3 DNA reads TGTGCCTGGAGTCCCCTAGGGGAGGGAAATCAGCCCCAGCATTTT. It yields the protein CAWSPLGEGNQPQHF.

The chain is built from TRBV5-8 and TRBJ2-7; 8 nucleotides agree with TRBD1. The CDR3 length is 14 residues. Germline CDR1 and CDR2: SGHTS and YDEGEE. Germline trimming cut 6 bases from V and 5 bases from J; bases unmatched to any gene: 10. This CDR3 reads CASNQGQARDEQYF. In DNA, the CDR3 is TGTGCCAGCAACCAGGGACAGGCGAGAGACGAGCAGTACTTC.

J is TRBJ2-1 and V is TRBV10-3; 9 nucleotides line up with TRBD2. Per the germline V gene, CDR1 is ENHRY and CDR2 is SYGVKD. V lost 5 bases and J lost 0; bases outside the gene matches: 2. This CDR3 is 15 amino acids long. CDR3 coding DNA: TGTGCCATCAGTTTAGCGGGGGCCTCCTACAATGAGCAGTTCTTC. Amino acids: CAISLAGASYNEQFF.

This chain connects TRBV7-8 to TRBJ1-2; weak D call: TRBD1 (6 bases). V gave up 4 bases and J gave up 2 bases, with 14 bases separating them. Germline CDR1 SGHVS, CDR2 FQNEAQ. CDR3 length: 15 amino acids. CDR3 sequence reads: CASSSPQGTNYGYTF. The CDR3 nucleotides are TGTGCCAGCAGCTCCCCACAGGGAACGAACTATGGCTACACCTTC.

This sequence joins TRBV5-1 and TRBJ2-3; tentatively, D is TRBD2 (5 bases). Germline CDR1 reads SGHRS; CDR2 reads YFSETQ. The CDR3 is 15 residues long. V was trimmed by 1 base and J by 1 base, leaving 10 bases between them. The CDR3 loop is CASSLLGSGTDTQYF. DNA for the CDR3: TGCGCCAGCAGCTTGTTGGGTAGCGGCACAGATACGCAGTATTTT.

The V call is TRBV27, the J call TRBJ1-2; weak D call: TRBD1 (6 bases). CDR3 length: 12 amino acids. V was trimmed by 8 bases and J by 7 bases, leaving 14 bases between them. Germline V gene lookup returns CDR1 MNHEY and CDR2 SMNVEV (reference sequence). The CDR3 sequence is CASSDSVVGYTF. The CDR3 DNA reads TGTGCCAGCTCGGACAGTGTTGTTGGCTACACCTTC.

This chain joins TRBV30 and TRBJ2-7; 16 nucleotides match TRBD2. The germline gives CDR1 GTSNPN, CDR2 SVGIG (reference sequence). There are 16 residues in the CDR3. The junction had 6 bases not matched to a gene; V was cut back by 2 bases and J by 5 bases. The CDR3: CAWSLGTSGGADEQYF. DNA of the CDR3: TGTGCCTGGAGTCTCGGGACTAGCGGGGGGGCTGACGAGCAGTACTTC.

The chain links TRBV5-1 to TRBJ1-1; 10 bases agree with TRBD1. CDR1 and CDR2 from the germline V gene are SGHRS and YFSETQ. Unmatched junction bases numbered 2, after V lost 0 bases and J lost 0 bases. The CDR3 extends over 16 amino acids. Here the CDR3 DNA reads TGCGCCAGCAGCTTGGGGACAGGGGGTATGAACACTGAAGCTTTCTTT. This codes for CASSLGTGGMNTEAFF. The complete variable domain, with remaining parts taken from reference TRBV5-1 and TRBJ1-1, reads KAGVTQTPRYLIKTRGQQVTLSCSPISGHRSVSWYQQTPGQGLQFLFEYFSETQRNKGNFPGRFSGRQFSNSRSEMNVSTLELGDSALYLCASSLGTGGMNTEAFFGQGTRLTVV.

A word on this clone: An end of the junction differs from the germline gene, which may be a read error. V and J are TRBV27 and TRBJ2-7, with D possibly matching TRBD1 (6 bases). Germline V gives CDR1 MNHEY, CDR2 SMNVEV (reference sequence). This CDR3 is built from 18 residues. CDR3 sequence: CAGRPGQQSVRRYYEQYF. As DNA, the CDR3 is TGTGCCGGCAGACCGGGACAACAGTCGGTTCGCCGATACTACGAGCAGTACTTC.

The chain employs TRBV7-3 and TRBJ2-3, with 9 positions matching TRBD2. The germline V gene encodes CDR1 SGHTA and CDR2 FQGTGA. Losses at the gene ends were 5 bases for V and 3 bases for J; bases not matched to a gene: 12. This CDR3 has 17 residues. The CDR3 region is CASSPSTSGFGTDTQYF. The DNA of the CDR3 is TGTGCCAGCAGCCCCTCAACTAGCGGGTTCGGTACAGATACGCAGTATTTT.